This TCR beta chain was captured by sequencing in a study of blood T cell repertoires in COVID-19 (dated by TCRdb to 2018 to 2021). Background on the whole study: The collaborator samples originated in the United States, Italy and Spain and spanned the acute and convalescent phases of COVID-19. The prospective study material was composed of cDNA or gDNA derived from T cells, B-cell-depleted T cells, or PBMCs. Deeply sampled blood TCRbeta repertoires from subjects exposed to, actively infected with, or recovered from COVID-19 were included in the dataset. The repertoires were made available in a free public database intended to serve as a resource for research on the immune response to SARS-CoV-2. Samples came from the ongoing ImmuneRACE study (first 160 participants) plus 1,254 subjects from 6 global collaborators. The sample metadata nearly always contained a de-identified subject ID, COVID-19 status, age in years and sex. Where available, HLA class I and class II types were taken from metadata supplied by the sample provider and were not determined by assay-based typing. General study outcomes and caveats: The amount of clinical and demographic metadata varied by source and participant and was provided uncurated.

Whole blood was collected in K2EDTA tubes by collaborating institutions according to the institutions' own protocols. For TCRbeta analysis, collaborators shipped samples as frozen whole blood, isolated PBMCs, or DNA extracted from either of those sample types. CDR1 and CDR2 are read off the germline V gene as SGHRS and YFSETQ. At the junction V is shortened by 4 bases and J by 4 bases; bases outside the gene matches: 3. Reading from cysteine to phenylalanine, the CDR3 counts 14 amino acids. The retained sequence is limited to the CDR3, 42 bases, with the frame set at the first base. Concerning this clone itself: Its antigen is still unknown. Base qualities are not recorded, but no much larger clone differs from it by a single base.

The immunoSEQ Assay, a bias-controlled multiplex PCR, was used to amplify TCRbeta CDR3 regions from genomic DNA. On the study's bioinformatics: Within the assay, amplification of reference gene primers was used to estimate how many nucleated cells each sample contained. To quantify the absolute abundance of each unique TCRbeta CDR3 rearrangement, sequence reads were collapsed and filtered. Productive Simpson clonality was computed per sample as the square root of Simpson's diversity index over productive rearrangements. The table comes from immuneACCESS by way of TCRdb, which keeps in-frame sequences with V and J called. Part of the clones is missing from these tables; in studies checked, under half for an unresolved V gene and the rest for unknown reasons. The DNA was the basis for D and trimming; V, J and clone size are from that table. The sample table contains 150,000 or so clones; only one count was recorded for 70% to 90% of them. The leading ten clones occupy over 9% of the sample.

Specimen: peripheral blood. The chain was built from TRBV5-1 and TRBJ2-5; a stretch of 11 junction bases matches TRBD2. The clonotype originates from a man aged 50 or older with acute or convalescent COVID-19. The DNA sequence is TGCGCCAGCAGCCTGGGGACTAGCGGAGAGACCCAGTACTTC. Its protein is CASSLGTSGETQYF.